This passage covers 30 T cell receptor beta chains from one sample sequenced in a study of shared clonotypes between healthy human individuals (dated by TCRdb to the early 2020s). Libraries came from the immunoSEQ multiplex PCR assay. The table comes from immuneACCESS by way of TCRdb, which keeps in-frame sequences with V and J called. Part of the clones is missing from these tables; in studies checked, under half for an unresolved V gene and the rest for unknown reasons. The table for this sample lists 2 million or so clones; roughly 94% of them were counted only once. Clones ranked in the top ten supply about 0.13% of the sample. The specimen was naive CD4+ T cells sorted from blood. Read against the paper, the sample's cell subset or site label means: CD45RA+ positively selected. The receptors shown here come from a young man in good health.

CDR3 loop: CASSLPQGAIPSNEQFF. The CDR3 coding sequence is TGTGCCAGCAGCTTACCACAGGGGGCGATCCCCAGTAATGAGCAGTTCTTC. The chain joins TRBV7-9 to TRBJ2-1; 9 bases line up with TRBD1. With 2 bases clipped from V and 7 bases from J, the junction kept 12 bases outside the gene matches. In germline, CDR1 is SEHNR, CDR2 FQNEAQ (reference sequence). The CDR3 loop spans 17 amino acids.

The genes are TRBV7-9 and TRBJ2-6; 10 bases fit TRBD2. The ends lost 2 bases at V and 3 bases at J; junction bases unmatched: 7. Germline values: CDR1 SEHNR, CDR2 FQNEAQ (reference sequence). The CDR3 loop spans 18 amino acids. The CDR3 reads CASSLLAGVFGGANVLTF. The CDR3 coding sequence is TGTGCCAGCAGCTTACTAGCGGGAGTTTTTGGTGGGGCCAACGTCCTGACTTTC.

J is TRBJ1-2 and V is TRBV6-6; TRBD1 might be the D (5 bases). The V gene's germline CDR1 is MNHNY and CDR2 SVGAGI (reference sequence). The CDR3 consists of 14 residues. V was cut by 0 bases and J by 6 bases, with 11 bases left in between. The CDR3 sequence is CASSYSSRADGYTF. The CDR3 region has the DNA TGTGCCAGCAGTTACTCGAGCAGGGCCGATGGCTACACCTTC.

This chain uses TRBV10-1 with TRBJ2-3; D call uncertain. The CDR3 totals 14 residues. Trimming took 2 bases from V and 0 from J, leaving 6 bases between them. From germline, CDR1 is WNHNN and CDR2 SYGVQD (reference sequence). CDR3 coding DNA: TGCGCCAGCAGTGAGGACCGTAGCACAGATACGCAGTATTTT. This sequence encodes CASSEDRSTDTQYF.

This chain uses TRBV2 with TRBJ2-1, with D perhaps given as TRBD1 or TRBD2 (5 bases each). The length of the CDR3 is 15 residues. The germline CDR1 and CDR2 sequences are SNHLY and FYNNEI. Trimming took 6 bases from V and 5 from J, leaving 17 bases between them. The DNA of the CDR3 is TGTGCCAGCAGCGACCGGGACGGAGGAAACAATGAGCAGTTCTTC. Its translation: CASSDRDGGNNEQFF.

CDR3 sequence: CASSLGSGFPITF. CDR3 sequence (DNA): TGTGCCAGCAGTTTGGGTAGTGGTTTCCCAATCACCTTC. This chain links TRBV27 with TRBJ1-2, with unresolved D. Trimming removed 3 bases from V and 13 bases from J, with 18 bases in between. This CDR3 contains 13 residues. From germline, CDR1 is MNHEY and CDR2 SMNVEV (reference sequence).

V and J are TRBV7-2 and TRBJ2-7; 7 nucleotides match TRBD1. Per the germline V gene, CDR1 is SGHTA and CDR2 is FQGNSA. This CDR3 region has 14 residues. Trimming took 5 bases from V and 2 from J; bases not matched to a gene: 6. The CDR3 DNA follows: TGTGCCAGCAGCAGAGACAGGGCAGCCTACGAGCAGTACTTC. This sequence encodes CASSRDRAAYEQYF. Full variable domain (outside the CDR3, taken from reference TRBV7-2 and TRBJ2-7): GAGVSQSPSNKVTEKGKDVELRCDPISGHTALYWYRQSLGQGLEFLIYFQGNSAPDKSGLPSDRFSAERTGGSVSTLTIQRTQQEDSAVYLCASSRDRAAYEQYFGPGTRLTVT.

About this clone itself: Other DNA sequences within the sample encode an identical CDR3. The chain joins TRBV28 to TRBJ1-5; no reliable D call. Deletions cut 2 bases from V and 4 bases from J, with 3 bases between. CDR1 and CDR2 from the germline V gene are MDHEN and SYDVKM. This CDR3 contains 12 residues. The CDR3 loop is CASSLGNQPQHF. CDR3 nucleotide sequence: TGTGCCAGCAGTTTAGGAAATCAGCCCCAGCATTTT.

V gene TRBV19 combines with J gene TRBJ2-7, with D maybe TRBD1 (5 bases). The V and J ends lost 3 bases and 2 bases respectively, with 8 bases between them. CDR1 and CDR2 from the germline V gene are LNHDA and SQIVND (reference sequence). The CDR3 extends over 13 amino acids. DNA for the CDR3: TGTGCCAGTAGTATGGGGCGCGCCTACGAGCAGTACTTC. Protein product: CASSMGRAYEQYF.

This chain joins TRBV11-2 and TRBJ1-3; D gene ambiguous. With 5 bases removed from V and 4 bases from J, the gap between germline ends came to 15 bases. This CDR3 comprises 15 residues. Germline-derived CDR1 and CDR2 are SGHAT and FQNNGV. DNA for the CDR3: TGTGCCAGCAGCCTACTACCGGGATCAGGAAACACCATATATTTT. Its translation is CASSLLPGSGNTIYF. The whole variable domain, filled in from reference TRBV11-2 and TRBJ1-3, reads EAGVAQSPRYKIIEKRQSVAFWCNPISGHATLYWYQQILGQGPKLLIQFQNNGVVDDSQLPKDRFSAERLKGVDSTLKIQPAKLEDSAVYLCASSLLPGSGNTIYFGEGSWLTVV.

This clone has only one observation. This rearrangement joins TRBV2 to TRBJ2-7; D is uncertain. V was shortened by 7 bases and J by 0 bases, with 13 bases between the two germline ends. The CDR3 sequence is 14 residues long. Germline CDR1 and CDR2: SNHLY and FYNNEI. CDR3 sequence: CASKSGRSSYEQYF. The CDR3 DNA follows: TGTGCCAGCAAATCTGGCCGGAGCTCCTACGAGCAGTACTTC.

The chain links TRBV28 to TRBJ1-3; no clear D. Germline CDR1 reads MDHEN; CDR2 reads SYDVKM. Trimming stripped 6 bases from V and 4 bases from J, with 10 bases between. This CDR3 region has 13 residues. The CDR3 coding sequence is TGTGCCAGCAGCGGCCTGTGGGGAAACACCATATATTTT. This encodes CASSGLWGNTIYF.

V gene TRBV7-2 combines with J gene TRBJ1-1; no definite D call. Germline CDR1 reads SGHTA; CDR2 reads FQGNSA. The germline V and J ends were trimmed by 5 bases and 4 bases, with 11 bases remaining between them. CDR3 size: 13 residues. CDR3 loop: CASSPYGATEAFF. CDR3 coding DNA: TGTGCCAGCAGCCCATACGGTGCCACTGAAGCTTTCTTT.

In this sample, this clone turned up once. The same CDR3 can be traced to other DNA sequences in this sample. The genes are TRBV5-6 and TRBJ1-2, with TRBD1 matching over 7 bases. Unmatched junction bases numbered 5, after V lost 4 bases and J lost 2 bases. The length of the CDR3 is 14 residues. Per the germline V gene, CDR1 is SGHDT and CDR2 is YYEEEE. In nucleotides, the CDR3 is TGTGCCAGCAGCAGACAGGGAGCAAACTATGGCTACACCTTC. Translating it yields CASSRQGANYGYTF.

The gene calls are TRBV6-5 and TRBJ2-4; D might be TRBD1 or TRBD2, each matching 5 bases. Trimming cost V 6 bases and J 6 bases, with 18 bases left between them. The CDR3 totals 15 residues. CDR1 and CDR2 (germline): MNHEY, SVGAGI. The DNA of the CDR3 is TGTGCCAGCAGGTCCCCGGGACCCACAGGAAACATTCAGTACTTC. Its protein product is CASRSPGPTGNIQYF.

This chain uses TRBV5-1 with TRBJ2-7; D is tentatively TRBD1 or TRBD2 (5 bases each). The CDR3 sequence is 13 residues long. Deletions cut 4 bases from V and 6 bases from J, with 14 bases between. Germline CDR1 SGHRS, CDR2 YFSETQ. The CDR3 DNA reads TGCGCCAGCAGCCGGGACGCCGCTCGCGAGCAGTACTTC. Translating it yields CASSRDAAREQYF.

The CDR3 here is CASSFSLNQPQHF. In DNA, the CDR3 is TGTGCCAGCAGCTTTTCGTTGAATCAGCCCCAGCATTTT. V is TRBV5-6 and J is TRBJ1-5; D unclear. V was clipped by 2 bases and J by 4 bases, with 7 bases between them. Germline-derived CDR1 and CDR2 are SGHDT and YYEEEE. The CDR3 covers 13 residues.

The chain couples TRBV6-1 to TRBJ1-5; D uncertain. The CDR3 is 13 residues long. Germline V lookup: CDR1 MNHNS, CDR2 SASEGT. Deletions cut 5 bases from V and 4 bases from J, with 9 bases between. This CDR3 is CASSPLVNQPQHF. The CDR3 coding sequence is TGTGCCAGCAGTCCCCTTGTAAATCAGCCCCAGCATTTT.

The rearrangement joins TRBV6-5 to TRBJ2-7; D remains ambiguous. The CDR3 is made up of 15 amino acids. Germline V lookup: CDR1 MNHEY, CDR2 SVGAGI. The ends were cut back, 2 bases at V and 1 base at J, with 12 bases in the middle. The CDR3 is CASSYVLMRSYEQYF. The CDR3 nucleotides read TGTGCCAGCAGTTACGTACTCATGCGATCCTACGAGCAGTACTTC.

The DNA of the CDR3 is TGCGCCAGCAGCCAAGGAAGGGACAGGTATTCCTACGAGCAGTACTTC. It specifies CASSQGRDRYSYEQYF. J is TRBJ2-7 and V is TRBV4-3; TRBD1 matches at 8 bases. Germline V gives CDR1 LGHNA, CDR2 YSLEER. With 1 base clipped from V and 1 base from J, the junction kept 6 bases outside the gene matches. The CDR3 contains 16 residues.

The CDR3 region has the DNA TGTGCCAGCAGCGTATCTGGGGGCTGGAATGAGCAGTTCTTC. Amino acid sequence: CASSVSGGWNEQFF. V is TRBV9 and J is TRBJ2-1; tentatively, D is TRBD1 (6 bases). The CDR3 extends over 14 amino acids. Trimming left V 1 base short and J 7 bases short, with 12 bases between. CDR1 is SGDLS, CDR2 YYNGEE, per germline.

This clone was counted once. This chain uses TRBV4-1 with TRBJ2-3; D uncertain. Per germline, CDR1 MGHRA and CDR2 YSYEKL. CDR3 length: 13 residues. Trimming cost V 2 bases and J 6 bases, with 9 bases left between them. The CDR3, as DNA: TGCGCCAGCAGCCAATTCTCAGATGATACGCAGTATTTT. As protein: CASSQFSDDTQYF.

The chain has TRBV6-5 and TRBJ2-1; D ambiguous. Germline CDR1 MNHEY, CDR2 SVGAGI. The CDR3 spans 13 residues. Deletions cut 5 bases from V and 5 bases from J, with 10 bases between. The CDR3 sequence is CASSATPHNEQFF. CDR3 nucleotide sequence: TGTGCCAGCAGTGCGACACCGCACAATGAGCAGTTCTTC.

The J gene is TRBJ2-7, the V gene TRBV27; a possible D gene is TRBD1 (6 bases). This CDR3 has 14 amino acids. Looked up from germline, CDR1 is MNHEY and CDR2 is SMNVEV (reference sequence). V shed 4 bases and J shed 6 bases, with 16 bases lying between them. CDR3 sequence reads: CASSSQGPETEQYF. CDR3 nucleotides: TGTGCCAGCAGTTCCCAGGGGCCCGAGACCGAGCAGTACTTC.

The rearrangement links TRBV18 to TRBJ1-1, with a tentative D call TRBD1 (5 bases). The CDR3 consists of 14 residues. The V and J ends lost 3 bases and 0 bases respectively, with 8 bases between them. Germline V CDR1 and CDR2: KGHSH, LQKENI. This CDR3 reads CASSPTEMNTEAFF. CDR3 sequence (DNA): TGTGCCAGCTCACCGACAGAAATGAACACTGAAGCTTTCTTT.

This chain uses TRBV30 with TRBJ1-6, with D possibly matching TRBD1 (5 bases). In germline, CDR1 is GTSNPN, CDR2 SVGIG (reference sequence). V was pared by 5 bases and J by 7 bases, with 15 bases between. The CDR3 covers 14 residues. The CDR3 sequence is CAWGALGSNSPLHF. In DNA form, the CDR3 reads TGTGCCTGGGGGGCGTTAGGATCAAATTCACCCCTCCACTTT.

This clone was found once. The J gene is TRBJ2-1, the V gene TRBV7-3, with TRBD2 as a possible D gene (6 bases). CDR1 SGHTA and CDR2 FQGTGA come from the germline V gene. Trimming removed 5 bases from V and 1 base from J, with 12 bases in between. This CDR3 contains 15 residues. As DNA, the CDR3 is TGTGCCAGCAGCGTTCGGGGGTCTTCCTACAATGAGCAGTTCTTC. Its protein is CASSVRGSSYNEQFF.

The genes are TRBV10-2 and TRBJ1-3, with TRBD1 matching over 8 bases. V lost 2 bases and J lost 2; bases outside the gene matches: 2. The CDR3 covers 15 residues. Germline-derived CDR1 and CDR2 are WSHSY and SAAADI. The CDR3 coding sequence is TGCGCCAGCAGTGAGAACAGGGGGACTGGAAACACCATATATTTT. Translation gives CASSENRGTGNTIYF.

V is TRBV11-3 and J is TRBJ2-1; the match to TRBD1 covers 10 bases. This CDR3 is 15 amino acids long. Trimming cost V 6 bases and J 5 bases; bases outside gene matches: 7. Germline values: CDR1 SGHNT, CDR2 YENEEA. As DNA, the CDR3 is TGTGCCAGCAGGCCCGGGACAGGGGCCGACAATGAGCAGTTCTTC. Translation: CASRPGTGADNEQFF.

This clone was found once. The same CDR3 is also encoded by other DNA sequences in this sample. V usage is TRBV10-3 and J usage is TRBJ1-3, with no clear D. Germline loops: CDR1 ENHRY, CDR2 SYGVKD. V was shortened by 3 bases and J by 0 bases, with 3 bases between the two germline ends. This CDR3 is built from 13 residues. The CDR3 DNA is TGTGCCATCAGTGAAGTCTCTGGAAACACCATATATTTT. Translating it yields CAISEVSGNTIYF.